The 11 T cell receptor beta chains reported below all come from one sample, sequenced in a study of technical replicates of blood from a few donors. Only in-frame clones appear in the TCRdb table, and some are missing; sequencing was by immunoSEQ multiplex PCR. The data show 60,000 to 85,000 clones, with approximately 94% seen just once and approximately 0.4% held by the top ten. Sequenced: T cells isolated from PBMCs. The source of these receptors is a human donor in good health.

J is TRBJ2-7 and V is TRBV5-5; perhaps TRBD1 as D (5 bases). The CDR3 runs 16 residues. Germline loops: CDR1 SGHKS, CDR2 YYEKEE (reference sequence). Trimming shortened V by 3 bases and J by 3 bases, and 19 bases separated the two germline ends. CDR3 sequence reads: CASSWGPSNGRYEQYF. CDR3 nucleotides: TGTGCCAGCAGCTGGGGCCCGAGTAACGGCCGCTACGAGCAGTACTTC. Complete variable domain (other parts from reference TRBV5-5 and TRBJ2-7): DAGVTQSPTHLIKTRGQQVTLRCSPISGHKSVSWYQQVLGQGPQFIFQYYEKEERGRGNFPDRFSARQFPNYSSELNVNALLLGDSALYLCASSWGPSNGRYEQYFGPGTRLTVT.

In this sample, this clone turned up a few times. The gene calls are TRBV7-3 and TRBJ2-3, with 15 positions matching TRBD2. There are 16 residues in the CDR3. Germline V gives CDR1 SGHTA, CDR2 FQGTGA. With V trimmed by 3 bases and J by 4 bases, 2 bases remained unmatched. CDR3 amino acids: CASSFGLAGGPDTQYF. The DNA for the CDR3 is TGTGCCAGCAGCTTTGGACTAGCGGGAGGGCCAGATACGCAGTATTTT.

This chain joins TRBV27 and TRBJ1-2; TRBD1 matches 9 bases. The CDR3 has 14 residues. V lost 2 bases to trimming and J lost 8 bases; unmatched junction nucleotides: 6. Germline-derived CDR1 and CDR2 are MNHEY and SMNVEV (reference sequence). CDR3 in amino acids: CASSLTGTGIGYTF. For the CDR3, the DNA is TGTGCCAGCAGTTTAACCGGGACAGGGATAGGCTACACCTTC.

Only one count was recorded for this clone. The CDR3 DNA reads as TGTGCCAGCAGTTACGGGCTAGCGGACACCGGGGAGCTGTTTTTT. It specifies CASSYGLADTGELFF. V gene TRBV6-5 combines with J gene TRBJ2-2, with TRBD2 matching over 7 bases. The CDR3 is made up of 15 amino acids. CDR1 is MNHEY and CDR2 is SVGAGI in the germline V gene. V shed 2 bases, J shed 3 bases, and the junction held 3 bases outside the gene matches.

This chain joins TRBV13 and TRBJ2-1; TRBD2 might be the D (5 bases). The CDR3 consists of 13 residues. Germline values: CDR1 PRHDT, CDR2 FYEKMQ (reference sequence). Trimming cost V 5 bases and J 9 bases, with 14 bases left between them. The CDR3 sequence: CASSPNLGGEQFF. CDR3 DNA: TGTGCCAGCAGCCCGAATCTCGGAGGTGAGCAGTTCTTC.

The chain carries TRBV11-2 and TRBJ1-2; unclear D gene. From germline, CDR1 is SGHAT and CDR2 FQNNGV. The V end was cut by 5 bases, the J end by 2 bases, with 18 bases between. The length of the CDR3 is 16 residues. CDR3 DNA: TGTGCCAGCAGCAGAGATATAACAGATTTAAACTATGGCTACACCTTC. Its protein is CASSRDITDLNYGYTF.

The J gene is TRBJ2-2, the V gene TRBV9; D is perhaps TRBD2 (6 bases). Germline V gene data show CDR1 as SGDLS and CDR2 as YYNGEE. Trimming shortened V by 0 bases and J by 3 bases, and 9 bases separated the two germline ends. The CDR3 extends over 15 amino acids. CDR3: CASSVAGGYTGELFF. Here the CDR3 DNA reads TGTGCCAGCAGCGTAGCCGGGGGATACACCGGGGAGCTGTTTTTT.

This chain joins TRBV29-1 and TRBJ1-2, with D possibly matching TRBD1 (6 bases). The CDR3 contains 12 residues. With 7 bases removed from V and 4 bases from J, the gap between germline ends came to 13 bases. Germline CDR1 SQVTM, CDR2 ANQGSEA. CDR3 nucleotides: TGCAGCGGCCAAGGGGGAACCTATGGCTACACCTTC. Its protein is CSGQGGTYGYTF.

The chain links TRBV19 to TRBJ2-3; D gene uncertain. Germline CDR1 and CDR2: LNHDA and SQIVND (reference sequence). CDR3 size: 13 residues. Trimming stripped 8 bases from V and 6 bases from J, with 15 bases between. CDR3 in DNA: TGTGCCAGTTCCGCGGAGCTTCCGGATACGCAGTATTTT. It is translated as CASSAELPDTQYF.

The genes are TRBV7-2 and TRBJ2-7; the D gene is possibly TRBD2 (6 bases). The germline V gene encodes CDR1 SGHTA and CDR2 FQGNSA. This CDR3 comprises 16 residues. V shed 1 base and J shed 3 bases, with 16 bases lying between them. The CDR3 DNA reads TGTGCCAGCAGCTTAGAAGCTAGCGATTCTCTCTACGAGCAGTACTTC. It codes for CASSLEASDSLYEQYF.

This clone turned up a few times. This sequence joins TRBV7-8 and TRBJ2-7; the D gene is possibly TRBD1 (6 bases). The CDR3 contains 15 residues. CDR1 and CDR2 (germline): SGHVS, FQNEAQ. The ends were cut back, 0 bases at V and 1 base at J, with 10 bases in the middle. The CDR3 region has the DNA TGTGCCAGCAGCTTAGCCAGGGGAAATTCCTACGAGCAGTACTTC. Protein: CASSLARGNSYEQYF.